A selection of T cell receptor beta chains follows, all from one sample in a study of blood T cell repertoires in COVID-19. Libraries were prepared by immunoSEQ multiplex PCR; TCRdb keeps only in-frame clonotypes and omits some of them. In the table there are approximately 190,000 clones, 65% to 85% of which are singletons. The specimen was peripheral blood. The receptors come from a woman in her 30s with acute or convalescent COVID-19. Both conserved end residues are part of each CDR3. Fields, in order: J gene, V gene, D gene, clone size, CDR3 protein, CDR3 DNA. A D gene is named only where the DNA matches it firmly. The size of a clone is reported for some rows only, either as once, few or many, or as a class for expanded clones.

TRBJ1-2 TRBV19 NA NA CASSTRGLGYTF TGTGCCAGTAGTACCAGGGGTCTTGGCTACACCTTC
TRBJ1-1 TRBV19 NA few CASSISPWDSGPANTEAFF TGTGCCAGTAGTATTTCTCCGTGGGACTCCGGACCGGCGAACACTGAAGCTTTCTTT
TRBJ1-5 TRBV19 TRBD1 NA CASSIYPGTGDQPQHF TGTGCCAGTAGTATATACCCAGGGACAGGGGATCAGCCCCAGCATTTT
TRBJ2-5 TRBV5-1 NA NA CASSLRGMAETQYF TGCGCCAGCAGCTTGCGCGGTATGGCGGAGACCCAGTACTTC
TRBJ1-2 TRBV9 NA NA CASSAQLDYGYTF TGTGCCAGCAGCGCCCAACTGGACTATGGCTACACCTTC
TRBJ2-5 TRBV3-1/TRBV3-2 TRBD1 NA CASSPNFTGDRGWQETQYF TGTGCCAGCAGCCCCAATTTTACCGGGGACAGGGGGTGGCAAGAGACCCAGTACTTC
TRBJ2-1 TRBV21-1 NA NA CASSLTSTVRGRGNEQFF TGTGCCAGCAGCCTAACCTCGACTGTGCGCGGGAGAGGTAATGAGCAGTTCTTC
TRBJ2-3 TRBV9 NA NA CASEARQDDTDTQYF TGTGCCAGCGAAGCCAGACAAGACGACACAGATACGCAGTATTTT
TRBJ2-1 TRBV15 TRBD1 NA CATRQPDRGGEQFF TGTGCCACCAGACAACCGGACAGGGGAGGTGAGCAGTTCTTC
TRBJ2-3 TRBV9 NA NA CASSDRDTQYF TGTGCCAGCAGCGATCGGGATACGCAGTATTTT
TRBJ2-1 TRBV19 NA NA CASSTIGLGSGQWSSYNEQFF TGTGCCAGTAGTACGATCGGGTTAGGATCAGGGCAGTGGAGCTCCTACAATGAGCAGTTCTTC
TRBJ2-5 TRBV28 NA NA CASSQGEEIQYF TGTGCCAGCAGCCAAGGGGAAGAAATCCAGTACTTC
TRBJ2-7 TRBV6-5 TRBD1 NA CASNLDGTVSYEQYF TGTGCCAGCAACCTAGACGGGACAGTTTCCTACGAGCAGTACTTC
TRBJ1-4 TRBV7-9 TRBD1 NA CASSLPGQGVYRTEKLFF TGTGCCAGCAGCTTACCGGGACAGGGCGTTTATAGAACTGAAAAACTGTTTTTT
TRBJ2-1 TRBV27 TRBD2 NA CASSAASGTLYEQFF TGTGCCAGCAGCGCCGCTAGCGGGACCTTATATGAGCAGTTCTTC
TRBJ2-3 TRBV7-2 TRBD1 NA CASSSTGTGRGTDTQYF TGTGCCAGCAGCTCGACCGGGACAGGGCGCGGCACAGATACGCAGTATTTT
TRBJ2-7 TRBV4-1 NA few CASSQDIGWMREQYF TGCGCCAGCAGCCAAGACATTGGGTGGATGAGGGAGCAGTACTTC
TRBJ1-2 TRBV2 TRBD1 NA CASSAIDRGMIHYGYTF TGTGCCAGCAGTGCAATTGACAGGGGGATGATTCACTATGGCTACACCTTC
TRBJ2-7 TRBV11-2 TRBD1 once CASAMRGRGLDEQYF TGTGCCAGCGCGATGCGAGGTAGGGGGCTGGACGAGCAGTACTTC
TRBJ1-2 TRBV6-2/TRBV6-3 TRBD1 NA CASSTGVYGYTF TGTGCCAGCAGTACAGGGGTCTATGGCTACACCTTC
TRBJ2-1 TRBV6-4 TRBD1 once CANEGQGLYNEQFF TGTGCCAACGAAGGACAGGGCCTCTACAATGAGCAGTTCTTC
TRBJ2-1 TRBV5-1 NA once CASSIGLNEQFF TGCGCCAGCAGCATAGGACTGAATGAGCAGTTCTTC
TRBJ2-4 TRBV5-1 TRBD1 NA CASSLAGGGKNIQYF TGCGCCAGCAGCTTGGCAGGGGGTGGCAAAAACATTCAGTACTTC
TRBJ2-5 TRBV7-2 TRBD2 NA CASSTPGLAGEETQYF TGTGCCAGCAGCACTCCGGGACTAGCGGGGGAAGAGACCCAGTACTTC
TRBJ1-2 TRBV5-1 NA NA CASSLELPGRLGYTF TGCGCCAGCAGCTTGGAACTCCCAGGGAGGCTTGGCTACACCTTC
TRBJ1-1 TRBV10-1 NA NA CASRQGRGNTEAFF TGCGCCAGCAGACAGGGTCGGGGTAACACTGAAGCTTTCTTT
TRBJ2-3 TRBV6-4 TRBD1 NA CASSDTGQGSDTQYF TGTGCCAGCAGTGACACGGGACAGGGGTCAGATACGCAGTATTTT
TRBJ1-5 TRBV20-1 TRBD1 NA CSASTGGTQPQHF TGCAGTGCTAGTACAGGGGGTACTCAGCCCCAGCATTTT
TRBJ2-5 TRBV27 TRBD1 NA CASSPLGQGFLQYF TGTGCCAGCAGCCCCCTGGGACAGGGATTTCTCCAGTACTTC
TRBJ1-5 TRBV7-9 TRBD1 NA CASSLETLKTDRAPLPQHF TGTGCCAGCAGCTTAGAGACTTTAAAAACGGACAGGGCCCCATTGCCCCAGCATTTT
TRBJ1-2 TRBV2 TRBD1 NA CASSDAGTGGRGYTF TGTGCCAGCAGTGACGCCGGGACAGGGGGCCGTGGCTACACCTTC
TRBJ2-2 TRBV9 NA NA CASSVGTASYAGELFF TGTGCCAGCAGCGTAGGAACGGCTAGCTATGCCGGGGAGCTGTTTTTT
TRBJ2-1 TRBV7-9 NA NA CASITESGSLYNEQFF TGTGCCAGCATCACCGAGAGCGGAAGCCTTTACAATGAGCAGTTCTTC
TRBJ2-4 TRBV4-3 NA once CASVLLAKNIQYF TGCGCCAGCGTACTATTAGCCAAAAACATTCAGTACTTC
TRBJ1-6 TRBV27 NA NA CASSFHGSPLHF TGTGCCAGCAGCTTCCATGGCTCACCCCTCCACTTT